These T cell receptor beta chains were read from a single sample in a study of blood T cell repertoires in COVID-19. The protocol was immunoSEQ multiplex PCR, while the TCRdb copy is restricted to in-frame clones and leaves out a portion. Of 100,000 to 150,000 clones in the sample, roughly four fifths were seen once. What was sequenced was peripheral blood. The receptors were sampled from a middle-aged man with active or convalescent COVID-19. Both conserved end residues are part of each CDR3. A D gene is named only where the DNA matches it firmly. Size is stated for part of the rows, as once, few or many counts, or as a class when the clone is expanded.

d_gene | abundance | j_gene | v_gene | len | CDR3nt | CDR3aa
. | . | TRBJ1-2 | TRBV5-1 | 16 | TGCGCCAGCAGCTTGGTAGGATGGCAGGGTAATTCGGGCTACACCTTC | CASSLVGWQGNSGYTF
. | . | TRBJ1-1 | TRBV25-1 | 15 | TGTGCCAGCAGTCTCCAGGGGCTCCTGTGGACTGAAGCTTTCTTT | CASSLQGLLWTEAFF
TRBD1 | . | TRBJ2-5 | TRBV28 | 16 | TGTGCCAGCAGTTTACTTGGGACAGGAGCACAAGAGACCCAGTACTTC | CASSLLGTGAQETQYF
TRBD1 | . | TRBJ2-3 | TRBV10-1 | 16 | TGCGCCAGCAGTGAACCGGGACAGGTTCTCACAGATACGCAGTATTTT | CASSEPGQVLTDTQYF
TRBD1 | . | TRBJ1-4 | TRBV5-4 | 15 | TGTGCCAGCAGCCCACAGGGGGAGGGGACTGAAAAACTGTTTTTT | CASSPQGEGTEKLFF
. | once | TRBJ2-5 | TRBV9 | 13 | TGTGCCAGCAGCCTCAGGCCGTTAGAGACCCAGTACTTC | CASSLRPLETQYF
. | few | TRBJ1-1 | TRBV7-2 | 14 | TGTGCCAGCAGCTTCCTCCACCTCGGCACTGAAGCTTTCTTT | CASSFLHLGTEAFF
. | . | TRBJ2-5 | TRBV5-8 | 13 | TGTGCCAGCAGTCTAGCCAGGCGGGAGACCCAGTACTTC | CASSLARRETQYF
. | . | TRBJ2-7 | TRBV5-6 | 17 | TGTGCCAGCAGCTCGCTTGCCTTAAGAGGGCGGCGAAACGAGCAGTACTTC | CASSSLALRGRRNEQYF
. | . | TRBJ1-4 | TRBV6-1 | 15 | TGTGCCAGCAGTGAGGCTCCGTCAACTAATGAAAAACTGTTTTTT | CASSEAPSTNEKLFF
. | . | TRBJ2-4 | TRBV7-6 | 16 | TGTGCCAGCAGCTTAGGACAGCTGGGAGCCAAAAACATTCAGTACTTC | CASSLGQLGAKNIQYF
TRBD1 | . | TRBJ2-1 | TRBV6-5 | 16 | TGTGCCAGCAGTTTCGCTCCGGGACAGGGGACTAATGAGCAGTTCTTC | CASSFAPGQGTNEQFF
TRBD1 | . | TRBJ2-2 | TRBV25-1 | 18 | TGTGCCAGCAGTGAACCCCCGGGACAGGGGCCGAACACCGGGGAGCTGTTTTTT | CASSEPPGQGPNTGELFF
TRBD1 | . | TRBJ2-2 | TRBV7-3 | 16 | TGTGCCAGCAGCCCCCAGGACAGGGACGACACCGGGGAGCTGTTTTTT | CASSPQDRDDTGELFF
TRBD1 | . | TRBJ1-5 | TRBV15 | 16 | TGTGCCACCACCAAGACAGGGAGTACTTACGGTCAGCCCCAGCATTTT | CATTKTGSTYGQPQHF
TRBD1 | once | TRBJ2-3 | TRBV5-1 | 15 | TGCGCCAGCAGCTCCTCCGGGACAGGTGCAGATACGCAGTATTTT | CASSSSGTGADTQYF
. | . | TRBJ1-2 | TRBV5-4 | 14 | TGTGCCAGCAGCTTGGACGGAGCTAACTATGGCTACACCTTC | CASSLDGANYGYTF
. | . | TRBJ2-2 | TRBV5-1 | 13 | TGCGCCAGCAGCCCAGACAGAGTCGGGGAGCTGTTTTTT | CASSPDRVGELFF
TRBD1 | few | TRBJ1-5 | TRBV10-3 | 17 | TGTGCCCCCGCCCCGAACAGGGGGTATTATAGCAATCAGCCCCAGCATTTT | CAPAPNRGYYSNQPQHF
. | few | TRBJ1-1 | TRBV5-1 | 14 | TGCGCCAGCAGCCAGGGTTTTTTGAACACTGAAGCTTTCTTT | CASSQGFLNTEAFF
TRBD1 | . | TRBJ1-4 | TRBV7-2 | 17 | TGTGCCAGCAGCTATACAGGGGGCCCAGGTCTAAGTGAAAAACTGTTTTTT | CASSYTGGPGLSEKLFF
TRBD2 | . | TRBJ2-3 | TRBV28 | 15 | TGTGCCAGCAGTTCTAGCGGGGGGCCCACAGATACGCAGTATTTT | CASSSSGGPTDTQYF
TRBD1 | . | TRBJ2-2 | TRBV27 | 16 | TGTGCCAGCTCTCGGCCGGACAGGGGATACACCGGGGAGCTGTTTTTT | CASSRPDRGYTGELFF
. | . | TRBJ1-5 | TRBV27 | 13 | TGTGCCTCGTCCATCAGGGACAATCAGCCCCAGCATTTT | CASSIRDNQPQHF
. | . | TRBJ2-2 | TRBV4-2 | 14 | TGTGCCAGCAGCCAAGAACTCGAGACCGGGGAGCTGTTTTTT | CASSQELETGELFF
. | . | TRBJ2-7 | TRBV5-4 | 14 | TGTGCCAGCAATCCAGCAGGGAGGACCTACGAGCAGTACTTC | CASNPAGRTYEQYF
TRBD1 | . | TRBJ1-2 | TRBV27 | 16 | TGTGCCAGCAGTCGTGGACAGGGTGCTTTAAACTATGGCTACACCTTC | CASSRGQGALNYGYTF
. | . | TRBJ2-1 | TRBV12-2 | 19 | TGTGCAAGTCGCCAATGTCGTCGGACTAGCGGGAGCTCCTACAATGAGCAGTTCTTC | CASRQCRRTSGSSYNEQFF
TRBD1 | . | TRBJ2-4 | TRBV6-5 | 15 | TGTGCCAGCAGTTACTCTTCGACAGGGGAAAACATTCAGTACTTC | CASSYSSTGENIQYF
. | . | TRBJ1-4 | TRBV19 | 16 | TGTGCCAGTAGTATAGTTGGCCTTACAACTAATGAAAAACTGTTTTTT | CASSIVGLTTNEKLFF
. | . | TRBJ1-4 | TRBV30 | 15 | TGTGCCTGGAAGAAAGGACAGTCAACTAATGAAAAACTGTTTTTT | CAWKKGQSTNEKLFF
TRBD2 | . | TRBJ2-2 | TRBV3-1/TRBV3-2 | 14 | TGTGCCAGCCGACTAGCGGGGAACACCGGGGAGCTGTTTTTT | CASRLAGNTGELFF
TRBD1 | . | TRBJ1-2 | TRBV18 | 15 | TGTGCCAGCTCACCAAGTGCAGGGGGTGACTATGGCTACACCTTC | CASSPSAGGDYGYTF
. | . | TRBJ2-7 | TRBV24-1 | 13 | TGTGCCACACTCCATGGGACAAACTACGAGCAGTACTTC | CATLHGTNYEQYF
TRBD1 | . | TRBJ2-7 | TRBV30 | 14 | TGTGCCTGGGTCTCCGGGACAGGGTTGGGCGAGCAGTACTTC | CAWVSGTGLGEQYF
TRBD1 | . | TRBJ1-4 | TRBV5-4 | 14 | TGTGCCAGCAGCTTCGGACAGGGCAGTGAAAAACTGTTTTTT | CASSFGQGSEKLFF
TRBD2 | . | TRBJ2-1 | TRBV7-6 | 17 | TGTGCCAGCAGCTTGACTAGCGGGGGGAGCTCCTACAATGAGCAGTTCTTC | CASSLTSGGSSYNEQFF
. | . | TRBJ2-3 | TRBV6-5 | 15 | TGTGCCAGCAGTTACTCGGGGGGGCGGACAGATACGCAGTATTTT | CASSYSGGRTDTQYF
. | . | TRBJ1-5 | TRBV18 | 15 | TGTGCCAGCTCACCTGGGCAGGGTAGGAATCAGCCCCAGCATTTT | CASSPGQGRNQPQHF
TRBD1 | . | TRBJ2-7 | TRBV18 | 14 | TGTGCCAGCTCACCGGGACAGCAGTCCTACGAGCAGTACTTC | CASSPGQQSYEQYF
. | once | TRBJ2-5 | TRBV7-2 | 16 | TGTGCCAGCAGCTTAGCCGCAGGGGGGAGGCGGGAGACCCAGTACTTC | CASSLAAGGRRETQYF
. | . | TRBJ1-5 | TRBV2 | 13 | TGTGCCAGCAGTTCAAGGGGTGGTCAGCCCCAGCATTTT | CASSSRGGQPQHF
TRBD1 | few | TRBJ1-5 | TRBV6-2/TRBV6-3 | 15 | TGTGCCAGCAGCCTCCGACAGGGAGCACGTCAGCCCCAGCATTTT | CASSLRQGARQPQHF
. | . | TRBJ2-7 | TRBV6-5 | 14 | TGTGCCAGCAGTTACGGGCAGGGGTCCTACGAGCAGTACTTC | CASSYGQGSYEQYF
. | . | TRBJ1-2 | TRBV5-5 | 15 | TGTGCCAGCAGCTTTTCGGGGGGCGCGGACTATGGCTACACCTTC | CASSFSGGADYGYTF
. | once | TRBJ2-7 | TRBV7-9 | 14 | TGTGCCAGCAGCTCGAAGGACCGCCGGGGGGAGCAGTACTTC | CASSSKDRRGEQYF
. | once | TRBJ1-2 | TRBV6-6 | 13 | TGTGCCAGCAGTTACCGGGGGGCGCATGGCTACACCTTC | CASSYRGAHGYTF
TRBD2 | . | TRBJ2-3 | TRBV3-1/TRBV3-2 | 14 | TGTGCCGCCGCCCGGGGGGGGAGTACAGATACGCAGTATTTT | CAAARGGSTDTQYF
. | . | TRBJ1-5 | TRBV7-8 | 15 | TGTGCCAGCAGCCGTGAGGGTTTGGGCAATCAGCCCCAGCATTTT | CASSREGLGNQPQHF
TRBD1 | . | TRBJ2-2 | TRBV24-1 | 16 | TGTGCCACCTCCTCCGGGACAGGGGTAAACACCGGGGAGCTGTTTTTT | CATSSGTGVNTGELFF
. | . | TRBJ2-3 | TRBV6-1 | 15 | TGTGCCAGCAGTGAAGCTCTAGCCTACACAGATACGCAGTATTTT | CASSEALAYTDTQYF
TRBD1 | . | TRBJ1-5 | TRBV24-1 | 17 | TGTGCCACCAGTGATAAAGGCAGGGGGCGAAGCAATCAGCCCCAGCATTTT | CATSDKGRGRSNQPQHF
TRBD2 | . | TRBJ2-1 | TRBV7-3 | 15 | TGTGCCAGCAGTCGAGCGGGGGGTGCCCACAATGAGCAGTTCTTC | CASSRAGGAHNEQFF
TRBD1 | . | TRBJ1-1 | TRBV5-1 | 17 | TGCGCCAGCAGCCCCCGACAGGGAAGGCTGGGAGGTCCTGAAGCTTTCTTT | CASSPRQGRLGGPEAFF